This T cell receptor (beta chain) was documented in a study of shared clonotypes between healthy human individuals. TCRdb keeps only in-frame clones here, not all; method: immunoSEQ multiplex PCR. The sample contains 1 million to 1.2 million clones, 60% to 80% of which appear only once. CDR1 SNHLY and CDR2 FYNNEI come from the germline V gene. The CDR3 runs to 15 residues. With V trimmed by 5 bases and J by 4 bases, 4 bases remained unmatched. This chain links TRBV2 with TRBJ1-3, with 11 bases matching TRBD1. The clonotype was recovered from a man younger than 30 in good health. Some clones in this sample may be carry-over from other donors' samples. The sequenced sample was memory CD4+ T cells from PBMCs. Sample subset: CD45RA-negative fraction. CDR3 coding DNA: TGTGCCAGCAGTAAGGGACAGGGGGTCGGAAACACCATATATTTT. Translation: CASSKGQGVGNTIYF.